The T cell receptor (beta chain) described here comes from a study of T cell responses to AZD1222 COVID-19 vaccine (dated by TCRdb to the early 2020s). Background on the whole study: AZD1222 recipients with second doses at about 4 weeks or about 12 weeks were pooled, because spike-specific TCR depth and breadth did not differ between schedules. A total of approximately 240 trial participants underwent TCR sequencing, of whom some 210 received two doses of AZD1222 and approximately 25 received two doses of the MenACWY control vaccine. Trial participants were enrolled by age into subgroups of 18-55, 56-69 and 70-plus years, and roughly 160, 29 and 62 TCR-sequenced participants, respectively, were included in these subgroups.

Of note for this clone: It lacks a known antigen. Base quality data are lacking; no much larger clone is found one base away.

Sample time point, as interpreted from the label and publication: baseline before first vaccination. Samples from vaccinated people were obtained from the UK trials COV001 and COV002, which included a single-blind randomized controlled phase 2/3 trial of AZD1222 (ChAdOx1 nCoV-19) in healthy adults. Trial participant PBMC samples were collected at day 0 and day 28 after the second dose for TCRbeta chain sequencing. Findings and caveats that apply to the study as a whole: Epitopes outside the regions mutated in the B.1.351 and B.1.1.7 variants were reportedly recognized by nearly half of the unique spike-specific TCRs. The 56-69-year group was small, and its depth increase did not reach significance, likely because of low power. Spike-specific TCR breadth and depth rose significantly after two AZD1222 doses compared with day 0 and with MenACWY recipients. The vaccine-associated CD4 TCRs covered the entire spike protein, and the dominant responses fell in regions 160-218 and 743-854. Because no samples from the day 14 peak response were available, repertoires could be characterized only after the peak T cell response. Conclusions about previously exposed vaccinees were limited because only 5 or 6 AZD1222 recipients were SARS-CoV-2 seropositive at baseline. Participants were mostly white British and included more females than males, and it was suggested by the authors that clonal diversity may have been underestimated.

The CDR3 regions of human TCRbeta chains were subjected to immunosequencing. For the original study's pipeline: TCRs in the repertoires were compared against a reference library of SARS-CoV-2-specific TCRs that had been generated with the MIRA antigen-specificity platform. Breadth meant the fraction of unique TCRs that were SARS-CoV-2-associated, whereas depth meant the fraction of total T cells that were SARS-CoV-2-associated. Using the MIRA data, every spike-specific TCR was mapped to the spike region that the TCR reacted to and assigned to either a CD4 or a CD8 class. Log10-transformed breadth and depth values were compared by one-way ANOVA with Sidak's multiple comparisons tests. TCRdb took this table from immuneACCESS and kept in-frame rearrangements with V and J called. Such tables lack part of the clones; where checked against another copy, unresolved V genes explain under half of the gap, and the rest is unexplained. Clonal size and the V and J genes are those of that table, whereas D and trimming came from the DNA. This sample has 130,000 or so clones in its table, and about 89% of those were observed once. The top ten hold approximately 3% of the sample.

Including cysteine and phenylalanine, the CDR3 has 11 amino acids. CDR3 DNA only is kept here, 33 bases in frame from base 1. The germline V gene supplies CDR1 MNHEY and CDR2 SVGAGI. The junction shows trimming of 8 bases on V and 3 bases on J, plus 7 bases between the germline ends. The sequence came from an adult in good health. The chain joins TRBV6-5 to TRBJ1-2; no D segment can be confidently identified. Sample: peripheral blood, taken on day 0 of AZD1222 vaccination. At the DNA level, the sequence is TGTGCCAGCGGGAGGTACTATGGCTACACCTTC. This yields the protein CASGRYYGYTF.